The clone carrying this T cell receptor beta chain was counted many times. Different DNA sequences within this sample yield the same CDR3. This record comes from a study of metastatic and nonmetastatic thyroid tumors. TCRdb re-clonotyped the PCR reads through MiXCR. The profile shows nearly 25,000 clones, 10% to 15% of them singletons. The entire patient cohort was treatment-naive prior to thyroid surgery. Trimming removed 6 bases from V and 4 bases from J, with 22 bases in between. CDR3 size: 16 residues. In germline, CDR1 is MNHNS, CDR2 SASEGT. This sequence joins TRBV6-1 and TRBJ2-7; D call uncertain. Sequenced sample: blood. The receptor's source is a female donor with papillary thyroid cancer or a benign thyroid nodule (not recorded which). Some clones in this sample may be carry-over from other donors' samples. The DNA for the CDR3 is TGTGCCAGCAGGCGTCGAGCCGCACAGTACGTTTACGAGCAGTACTTC. Protein sequence: CASRRRAAQYVYEQYF.